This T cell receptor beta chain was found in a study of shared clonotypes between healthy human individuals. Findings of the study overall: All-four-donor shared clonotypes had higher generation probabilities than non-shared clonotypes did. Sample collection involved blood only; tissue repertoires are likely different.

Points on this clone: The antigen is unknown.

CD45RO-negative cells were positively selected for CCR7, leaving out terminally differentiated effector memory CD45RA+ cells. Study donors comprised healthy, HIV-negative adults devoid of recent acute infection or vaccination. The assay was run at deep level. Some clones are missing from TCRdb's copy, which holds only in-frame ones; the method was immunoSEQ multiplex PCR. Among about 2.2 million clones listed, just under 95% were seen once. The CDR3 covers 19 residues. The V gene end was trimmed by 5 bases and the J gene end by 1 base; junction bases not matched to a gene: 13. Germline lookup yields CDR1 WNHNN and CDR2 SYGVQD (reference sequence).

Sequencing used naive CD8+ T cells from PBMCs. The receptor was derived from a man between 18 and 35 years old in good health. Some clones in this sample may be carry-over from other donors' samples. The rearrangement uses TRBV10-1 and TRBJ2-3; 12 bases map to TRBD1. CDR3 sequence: CASSPGTGGNNLGTDTQYF. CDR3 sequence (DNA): TGCGCCAGCAGTCCCGGGACAGGGGGCAACAATCTGGGCACAGATACGCAGTATTTT.